A single sample gave rise to the 18 T cell receptor beta chains below, sequenced in a study of OX40 agonist ivuxolimab in advanced cancers. Only in-frame clones appear in the TCRdb table, and some are missing; sequencing was by immunoSEQ multiplex PCR. Of tens of thousands of clones in the sample, 80% to 95% were seen once. Sequences were derived from CD4+ or CD8+ T cells sorted from blood, sampled in a trial of the OX40 agonist ivuxolimab. The source is an adult with an advanced solid tumor such as melanoma, head and neck, liver or kidney cancer.

This sequence joins TRBV2 and TRBJ2-1, with TRBD1 identical over 7 bases. The germline V gene encodes CDR1 SNHLY and CDR2 FYNNEI. The length of the CDR3 is 15 residues. V shed 8 bases, J shed 5 bases, and the junction held 12 bases outside the gene matches. DNA of the CDR3: TGTGCCAGCTACATCGGGACAGCAATGGACAATGAGCAGTTCTTC. Encoded protein: CASYIGTAMDNEQFF. Drawing the rest from reference TRBV2 and TRBJ2-1, the complete variable domain is EPEVTQTPSHQVTQMGQEVILRCVPISNHLYFYWYRQILGQKVEFLVSFYNNEISEKSEIFDDQFSVERPDGSNFTLKIRSTKLEDSAMYFCASYIGTAMDNEQFFGPGTRLTVL.

This rearrangement joins TRBV7-9 to TRBJ2-7, with D possibly TRBD2 on 6 matching bases. This CDR3 is 14 amino acids long. V dropped 8 bases and J dropped 3 bases, with 17 bases sitting between them. The V gene's germline CDR1 is SEHNR and CDR2 FQNEAQ (reference sequence). DNA of the CDR3: TGTGCCAGCTCCCACCCGGGGGAAAACTACGAGCAGTACTTC. It specifies CASSHPGENYEQYF.

J is TRBJ2-1 and V is TRBV7-3; D is perhaps TRBD2 (6 bases). Germline CDR1 reads SGHTA; CDR2 reads FQGTGA. V was trimmed by 0 bases and J by 0 bases, leaving 15 bases between them. The CDR3 runs 18 residues. The CDR3 DNA reads TGTGCCAGCAGCTTAACGGCCTCCATCGGGAGCTCCTACAATGAGCAGTTCTTC. Translated: CASSLTASIGSSYNEQFF.

This rearrangement joins TRBV27 to TRBJ2-1; the match to TRBD2 covers 9 bases. The length of the CDR3 is 17 residues. Trimming cost V 0 bases and J 8 bases; bases outside gene matches: 11. Germline lookup yields CDR1 MNHEY and CDR2 SMNVEV (reference sequence). The CDR3 bases are TGTGCCAGCAGTTTATCTTCTCATAGCGGGGGTTTATATGAGCAGTTCTTC. Translation: CASSLSSHSGGLYEQFF.

V usage is TRBV5-1 and J usage is TRBJ2-1; possible D gene TRBD1, 5 bases. Germline values: CDR1 SGHRS, CDR2 YFSETQ. This CDR3 is built from 13 residues. Trimming cost V 2 bases and J 7 bases, with 10 bases left between them. The CDR3, as DNA: TGCGCCAGCAGCTTCCGACAGTCAAATGAGCAGTTCTTC. This gives the protein CASSFRQSNEQFF.

The chain carries TRBV6-6 and TRBJ1-3; D unclear. The V end lost 2 bases, the J end lost 0 bases, and 8 bases lay between the germline ends. Germline CDR1 and CDR2: MNHNY and SVGAGI (reference sequence). The CDR3 length is 15 residues. The chain's CDR3 is CASSYPMDSGNTIYF. The CDR3 coding sequence is TGTGCCAGCAGTTACCCAATGGACTCTGGAAACACCATATATTTT.

This clone came up once. This chain uses TRBV4-1 with TRBJ2-1; 7 nucleotides line up with TRBD1. The V gene end was trimmed by 1 base and the J gene end by 2 bases; junction bases not matched to a gene: 2. Per the germline V gene, CDR1 is MGHRA and CDR2 is YSYEKL. The CDR3 length is 15 residues. The CDR3 loop reads CASSQVQGPYNEQFF. In DNA, the CDR3 is TGCGCCAGCAGCCAAGTACAGGGGCCCTACAATGAGCAGTTCTTC.

This clone has a handful of counts. The same CDR3 is also encoded by other DNA sequences in this sample. V gene TRBV19 combines with J gene TRBJ1-1; D possibly corresponds to TRBD1 (6 bases). Germline CDR1 LNHDA, CDR2 SQIVND (reference sequence). CDR3 size: 14 residues. Trimming stripped 3 bases from V and 0 bases from J, with 8 bases between. The CDR3 sequence is CASSIGQMNTEAFF. The DNA of the CDR3 is TGTGCCAGTAGTATCGGACAGATGAACACTGAAGCTTTCTTT. Supplemented by reference TRBV19 and TRBJ1-1, the full variable domain reads DGGITQSPKYLFRKEGQNVTLSCEQNLNHDAMYWYRQDPGQGLRLIYYSQIVNDFQKGDIAEGYSVSREKKESFPLTVTSAQKNPTAFYLCASSIGQMNTEAFFGQGTRLTVV.

CDR3 coding DNA: TGTGCCAGCAGCTCGGGACTAGAATACCAAGAGACCCAGTACTTC. It codes for CASSSGLEYQETQYF. The chain is built from TRBV7-7 and TRBJ2-5, with 8 bases aligning to TRBD2. The ends lost 4 bases at V and 0 bases at J; junction bases unmatched: 4. The V gene's germline CDR1 is SSHAT and CDR2 FNYEAQ (reference sequence). The CDR3 consists of 15 residues.

V and J are TRBV7-9 and TRBJ1-1; 7 nucleotides align to TRBD1. The CDR3 loop spans 15 amino acids. Germline trimming cut 4 bases from V and 3 bases from J; bases unmatched to any gene: 8. CDR1 is SEHNR, CDR2 FQNEAQ, per germline (reference sequence). In DNA, the CDR3 is TGTGCCAGCAGCTCTTTCCAGGGGGGTTACACTGAAGCTTTCTTT. It encodes CASSSFQGGYTEAFF.

The chain joins TRBV19 to TRBJ2-3; 13 bases match TRBD2. The V and J ends lost 5 bases and 2 bases, in that order; junction bases with no gene match: 16. The CDR3 length is 20 residues. The germline gives CDR1 LNHDA, CDR2 SQIVND (reference sequence). This CDR3 is CASSFLGLAGPNTLTDTQYF. In nucleotides, the CDR3 is TGTGCCAGTAGTTTTTTGGGACTAGCGGGGCCCAATACACTCACAGATACGCAGTATTTT.

The chain recombines TRBV6-6 with TRBJ2-7, with D uncertain. The CDR3 runs 10 residues. The V gene lost 8 bases and the J gene lost 3 bases, with 5 bases spanning the gap. In germline, CDR1 is MNHNY, CDR2 SVGAGI (reference sequence). This CDR3 reads CASGSYEQYF. The DNA for the CDR3 is TGTGCCAGCGGCAGCTACGAGCAGTACTTC.

The chain links TRBV19 to TRBJ1-1, with TRBD1 identical over 7 bases. The CDR3 is 14 residues long. Germline CDR1 is LNHDA and CDR2 is SQIVND (reference sequence). V dropped 1 base and J dropped 5; count of bases not matched to a gene: 4. CDR3 bases: TGTGCCAGTAGTATAGTCAGGGGGAGGACTGAAGCTTTCTTT. Its protein product is CASSIVRGRTEAFF.

The chain links TRBV14 to TRBJ1-1; 7 bases are shared with TRBD1. Germline CDR1 and CDR2: SGHDN and FVKESK. The CDR3 contains 18 residues. The ends lost 4 bases at V and 5 bases at J; junction bases unmatched: 19. CDR3 region: CASSLRTPVEGARTEAFF. CDR3 in DNA: TGTGCCAGCAGCCTGAGAACGCCCGTGGAGGGGGCTCGGACTGAAGCTTTCTTT.

V is TRBV9 and J is TRBJ1-3, with D uncertain. The V end lost 4 bases, the J end lost 2 bases, and 13 bases lay between the germline ends. CDR3 length equals 15 residues. The germline V gene has CDR1 SGDLS and CDR2 YYNGEE. The CDR3 sequence is CASSYGHDAGNTIYF. Written as DNA, the CDR3 is TGTGCCAGCAGCTATGGTCACGACGCTGGAAACACCATATATTTT. Combining the CDR3 with reference TRBV9 and TRBJ1-3 gives the whole variable domain DSGVTQTPKHLITATGQRVTLRCSPRSGDLSVYWYQQSLDQGLQFLIQYYNGEERAKGNILERFSAQQFPDLHSELNLSSLELGDSALYFCASSYGHDAGNTIYFGEGSWLTVV.

The chain carries TRBV7-8 and TRBJ1-1, with 7 bases lining up with TRBD1. V was clipped by 10 bases and J by 4 bases; unmatched bases: 9. The germline V gene has CDR1 SGHVS and CDR2 FQNEAQ. The CDR3 is 13 amino acids. The CDR3 region is CATQGGLGTEAFF. As DNA, the CDR3 is TGTGCCACCCAGGGGGGCCTGGGCACTGAAGCTTTCTTT.

The genes are TRBV2 and TRBJ2-5, with D possibly TRBD2 on 5 matching bases. Germline CDR1 and CDR2: SNHLY and FYNNEI. With 1 base removed from V and 2 bases from J, the gap between germline ends came to 14 bases. The CDR3 spans 16 residues. In DNA form, the CDR3 reads TGTGCCAGCAGTGAAGGAGGGTGGGGTGGGCAAGAGACCCAGTACTTC. It specifies CASSEGGWGGQETQYF.

The chain joins TRBV10-1 to TRBJ1-2, with D hard to call. In germline, CDR1 is WNHNN, CDR2 SYGVQD (reference sequence). The CDR3 consists of 15 residues. V was shortened by 2 bases and J by 8 bases, with 18 bases between the two germline ends. The DNA of the CDR3 is TGCGCCAGCAGTGAGACTAATTTGGACGTTGACGGCTACACCTTC. This translates into CASSETNLDVDGYTF.